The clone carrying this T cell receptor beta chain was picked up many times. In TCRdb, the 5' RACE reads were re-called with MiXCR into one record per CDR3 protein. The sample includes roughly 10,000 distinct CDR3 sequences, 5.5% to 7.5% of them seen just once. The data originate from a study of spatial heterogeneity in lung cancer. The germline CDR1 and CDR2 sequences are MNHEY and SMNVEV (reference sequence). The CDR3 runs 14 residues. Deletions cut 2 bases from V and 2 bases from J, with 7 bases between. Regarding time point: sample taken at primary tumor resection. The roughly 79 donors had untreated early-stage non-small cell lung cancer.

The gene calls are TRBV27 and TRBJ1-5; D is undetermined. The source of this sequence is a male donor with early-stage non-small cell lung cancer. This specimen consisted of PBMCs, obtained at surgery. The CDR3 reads CASSLQSGNQPQHF. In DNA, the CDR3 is TGTGCCAGCAGTTTACAGAGTGGCAATCAGCCCCAGCATTTT.